This TCR beta chain came from a study of OX40 agonist ivuxolimab in advanced cancers. Study-wide results and caveats: Individuals who were partial responders at 0.1-3.0 mg/kg had clonal expansion that ranked among the lowest. The antigens recognized by the expanded peripheral T cells, that is their antigen specificity, were not determined. Among some nonresponders, normalized T-cell clonal expansion was also low.

Sampling of blood occurred at baseline, cycle 4 day 1, and cycle 7 day 1. Points on this clone: Its target is unknown.

The table came from immunoSEQ multiplex PCR; TCRdb's copy has only in-frame clones and leaves some out. This table holds tens of thousands of clones, roughly nine tenths found once. The CDR3 is 14 residues long. Per the germline V gene, CDR1 is SNHLY and CDR2 is FYNNEI. Deletions cut 2 bases from V and 0 bases from J, with 2 bases between. The V call is TRBV2, the J call TRBJ2-6, with D uncertain. The material was CD4+ or CD8+ T cells sorted from blood, obtained in a trial of the OX40 agonist ivuxolimab. This sequence was found in an adult with an advanced solid tumor such as melanoma, head and neck, liver or kidney cancer. The chain's CDR3 is CASSETSGANVLTF. CDR3 sequence (DNA): TGTGCCAGCAGTGAAACCTCTGGGGCCAACGTCCTGACTTTC.